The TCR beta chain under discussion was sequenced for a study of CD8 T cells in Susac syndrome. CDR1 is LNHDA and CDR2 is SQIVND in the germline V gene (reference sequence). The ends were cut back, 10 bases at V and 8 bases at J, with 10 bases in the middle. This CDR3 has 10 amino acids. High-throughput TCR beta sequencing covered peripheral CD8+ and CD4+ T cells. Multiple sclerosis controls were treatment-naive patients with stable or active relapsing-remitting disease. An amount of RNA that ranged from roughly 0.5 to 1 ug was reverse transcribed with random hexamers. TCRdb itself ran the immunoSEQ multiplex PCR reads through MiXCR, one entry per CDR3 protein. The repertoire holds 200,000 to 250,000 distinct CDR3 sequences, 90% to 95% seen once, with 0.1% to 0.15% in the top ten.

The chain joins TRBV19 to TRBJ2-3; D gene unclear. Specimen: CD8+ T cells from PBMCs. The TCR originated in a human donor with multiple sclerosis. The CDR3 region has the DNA TGTGCCACTAGATCGGGTACGCAGTATTTT. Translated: CATRSGTQYF.